This T cell receptor beta chain was sequenced in a study of blood T cell repertoires in COVID-19 (TCRdb year 2020). As for the study more broadly: Collaborator samples came from the United States, Italy and Spain and covered acute and convalescent phases of COVID-19. Sample metadata almost always included a de-identified subject ID, COVID-19 status, age in years and sex. The material from the prospective study consisted of cDNA or gDNA derived from T cells, B-cell-depleted T cells, or PBMCs. The repertoires were released in a freely available public database meant as a resource for research on the immune response to SARS-CoV-2. HLA class I and class II types, where available, came from metadata supplied by the sample provider rather than from assay-based typing. The samples were drawn from the first 160 participants of the ongoing ImmuneRACE study and from 1,254 subjects provided by 6 global collaborators. Deeply sampled blood TCRbeta repertoires from subjects exposed to, actively infected with, or recovered from COVID-19 were included in the dataset.

Each collaborating institution followed its own protocols to collect whole blood in K2EDTA tubes. For TCRbeta analysis, collaborators shipped samples as frozen whole blood, isolated PBMCs, or DNA extracted from either of those sample types. Overall study outcomes, separate from this receptor: Clinical and demographic metadata were provided uncurated, with the amount varying by source and participant.

The immunoSEQ Assay, a bias-controlled multiplex PCR, was used to amplify TCRbeta CDR3 regions from genomic DNA. Concerning the study's data processing: The number of nucleated cells in each sample was estimated from the amplification of reference gene primers within the assay. To quantify the absolute abundance of each unique TCRbeta CDR3 rearrangement, sequence reads were collapsed and filtered. Productive Simpson clonality was computed per sample as the square root of Simpson's diversity index over productive rearrangements. Drawn from immuneACCESS, this table holds only the in-frame rearrangements with V and J called that TCRdb kept. Clones are partly lost; checked studies trace under half to an unresolved V gene and leave the rest unexplained. That table supplies the V and J calls and clone size; D and trimming were determined from the DNA. The sample table records tens of thousands of clones; 88% of these occur just once. The biggest ten clones account for around 7.2% of the sample.

Details on this clone: Its antigen is currently not known. No quality values exist for individual bases; no much larger clone is one base distant.

Counted from cysteine to phenylalanine, this CDR3 has 14 amino acids. Only the CDR3 DNA is retained, 42 bases long and in frame from the first base. Based on the germline V gene, the CDR1 and CDR2 sequences are MNHNS and SASEGT. At the junction V is shortened by 3 bases and J by 6 bases; bases outside the gene matches: 3. The specimen was peripheral blood. This TCR derives from an elderly woman with acute or convalescent COVID-19. This sequence uses TRBV6-1 and TRBJ2-1, with 9 junctional bases fitting TRBD2. The DNA sequence follows: TGTGCCAGCAGTGATGTGCGGGGGGGCAATGAGCAGTTCTTC. This yields the protein CASSDVRGGNEQFF.